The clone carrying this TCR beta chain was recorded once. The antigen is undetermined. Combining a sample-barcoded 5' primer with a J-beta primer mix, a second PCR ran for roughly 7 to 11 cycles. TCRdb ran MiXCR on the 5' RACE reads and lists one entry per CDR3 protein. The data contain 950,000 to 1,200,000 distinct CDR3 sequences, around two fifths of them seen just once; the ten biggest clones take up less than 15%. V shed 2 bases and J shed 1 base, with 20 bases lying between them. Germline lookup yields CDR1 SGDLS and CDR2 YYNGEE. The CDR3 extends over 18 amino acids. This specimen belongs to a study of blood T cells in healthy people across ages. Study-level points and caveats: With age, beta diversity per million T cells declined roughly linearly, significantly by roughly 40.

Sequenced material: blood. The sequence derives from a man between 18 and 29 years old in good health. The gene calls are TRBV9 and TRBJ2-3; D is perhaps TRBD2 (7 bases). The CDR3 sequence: CASSVAPGGGARTDTQYF. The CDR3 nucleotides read TGTGCCAGCAGCGTTGCCCCTGGGGGGGGGGCCCGCACAGATACGCAGTATTTT.